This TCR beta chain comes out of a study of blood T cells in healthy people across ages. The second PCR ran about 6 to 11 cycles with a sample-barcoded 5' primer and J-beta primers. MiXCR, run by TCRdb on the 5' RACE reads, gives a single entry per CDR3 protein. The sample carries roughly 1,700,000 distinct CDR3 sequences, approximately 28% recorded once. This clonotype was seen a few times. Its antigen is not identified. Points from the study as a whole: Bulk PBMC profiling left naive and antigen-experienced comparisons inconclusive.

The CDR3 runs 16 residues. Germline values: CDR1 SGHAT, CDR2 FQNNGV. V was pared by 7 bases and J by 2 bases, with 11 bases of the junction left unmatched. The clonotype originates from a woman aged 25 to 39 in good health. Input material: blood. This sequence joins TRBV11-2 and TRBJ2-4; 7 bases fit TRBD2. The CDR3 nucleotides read TGTGCCAGCACCGTCTCCCGGGACTACTCCAAAAACATTCAGTACTTC. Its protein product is CASTVSRDYSKNIQYF.